The subject of this entry is one T cell receptor (beta chain). The antigen remains unidentified. The sample comes from a study of shared clonotypes between healthy human individuals. In germline, CDR1 is MNHEY, CDR2 SVGAGI. Deletions cut 2 bases from V and 10 bases from J, with 12 bases between. This CDR3 is 13 amino acids long. Study-wide results and limits: Rarefaction gave evidence that sorted-subset sequencing remained incomplete despite large depth.

Replicate PCRs for sorted subsets used around 190 ng DNA; this equaled about 30,000 T cell genomes. Only in-frame clones appear in the TCRdb table, and some are missing; sequencing was by immunoSEQ multiplex PCR. Among about 1.1 million clones listed, approximately 78% were seen once. All of the donors resided in Nashville, Tennessee, and each was a Caucasian adult. CD4+ cell separation produced CD45RA+ naive and CD45RA-negative memory subsets. The V call is TRBV6-5, the J call TRBJ2-1; D remains ambiguous. This sequence was found in a man between 18 and 29 years old in good health. Some clones in this sample may be carry-over from other donors' samples. What was sequenced was memory CD4+ T cells from PBMCs. Subset noted: CD45RA-negative fraction. CDR3 region: CASSYTVMSEQFF. CDR3 nucleotide sequence: TGTGCCAGCAGTTACACGGTAATGAGCGAGCAGTTCTTC.